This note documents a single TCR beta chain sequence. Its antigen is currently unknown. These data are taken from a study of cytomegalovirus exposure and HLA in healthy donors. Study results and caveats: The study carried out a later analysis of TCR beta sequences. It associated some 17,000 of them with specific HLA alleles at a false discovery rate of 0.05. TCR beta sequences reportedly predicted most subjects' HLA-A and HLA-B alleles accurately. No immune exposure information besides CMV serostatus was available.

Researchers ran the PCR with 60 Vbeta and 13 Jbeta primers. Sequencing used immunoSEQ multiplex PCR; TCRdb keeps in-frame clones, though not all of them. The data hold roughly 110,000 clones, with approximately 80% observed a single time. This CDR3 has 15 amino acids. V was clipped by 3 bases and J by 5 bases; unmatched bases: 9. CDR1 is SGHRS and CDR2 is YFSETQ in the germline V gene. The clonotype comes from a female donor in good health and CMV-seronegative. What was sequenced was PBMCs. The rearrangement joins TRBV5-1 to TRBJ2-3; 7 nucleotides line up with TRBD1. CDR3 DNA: TGCGCCAGCAGCTCCAGTCAGGGGGTGAGAGATACGCAGTATTTT. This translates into CASSSSQGVRDTQYF.